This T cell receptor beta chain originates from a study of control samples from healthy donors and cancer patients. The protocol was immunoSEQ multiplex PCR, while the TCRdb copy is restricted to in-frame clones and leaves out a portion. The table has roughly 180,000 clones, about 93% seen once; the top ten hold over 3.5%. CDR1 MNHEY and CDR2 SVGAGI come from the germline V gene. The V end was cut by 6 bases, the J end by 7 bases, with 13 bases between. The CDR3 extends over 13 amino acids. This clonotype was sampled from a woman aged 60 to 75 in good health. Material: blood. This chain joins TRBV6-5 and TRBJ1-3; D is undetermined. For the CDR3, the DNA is TGTGCCAGCAGCCGCCCTGGCTGGAACACCATATATTTT. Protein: CASSRPGWNTIYF.